The rows below give T cell receptor beta chains drawn from one sample of a study of cytomegalovirus exposure and HLA in healthy donors. Repertoires were generated with immunoSEQ multiplex PCR, while TCRdb's copy carries only in-frame clones and drops some. The data show 150,000 to 200,000 clones, approximately 84% seen once. Sample: PBMCs. Source of these receptors: a man aged 18 to 29 in good health and CMV-seropositive. Each CDR3 is given with its conserved first and last residue. A D gene is named only where the DNA matches it firmly. Rows may omit the clone size; those that give it use once, few, many or a size class.

cdr3_nt: TGTGCCAGCAGTGAATTTGGGACAGGCTTCAACGAGCAGTACTTC
cdr3_aa: CASSEFGTGFNEQYF
j_call: TRBJ2-7
clone_size: -
d_call: TRBD1
v_call: TRBV2

cdr3_nt: TGTGCCATCAGTGCCACGACAGGGGAGAACACCATATATTTT
cdr3_aa: CAISATTGENTIYF
j_call: TRBJ1-3
clone_size: -
d_call: TRBD1
v_call: TRBV10-3

cdr3_nt: TGTGCCAGCAGCAAAGACAGGGGGGATGGCTACACCTTC
cdr3_aa: CASSKDRGDGYTF
j_call: TRBJ1-2
clone_size: -
d_call: TRBD1
v_call: TRBV5-6

cdr3_nt: TGTGCCAGCAGTGGGACTTCTTGGAGCACAGATACGCAGTATTTT
cdr3_aa: CASSGTSWSTDTQYF
j_call: TRBJ2-3
clone_size: -
d_call: -
v_call: TRBV7-9

cdr3_nt: TGTGCCAGCAGTCTCGTTGGGGGGGACACTGAAGCTTTCTTT
cdr3_aa: CASSLVGGDTEAFF
j_call: TRBJ1-1
clone_size: -
d_call: -
v_call: TRBV6-6

cdr3_nt: TGTGCCTGGGGGGGGGTCGTAGGAGATACGCAGTATTTT
cdr3_aa: CAWGGVVGDTQYF
j_call: TRBJ2-3
clone_size: -
d_call: TRBD2
v_call: TRBV30

cdr3_nt: TGTGCCAGCTCATCTAACGGTGCAACTAATGAAAAACTGTTTTTT
cdr3_aa: CASSSNGATNEKLFF
j_call: TRBJ1-4
clone_size: -
d_call: -
v_call: TRBV18

cdr3_nt: TGTGCCAGCAGTAGGTGGACAGCGCTTGAAAAACTGTTTTTT
cdr3_aa: CASSRWTALEKLFF
j_call: TRBJ1-4
clone_size: -
d_call: -
v_call: TRBV2

cdr3_nt: TGTGCCAGCAGCTTGGTGGGAGCTAATGAAAAACTGTTTTTT
cdr3_aa: CASSLVGANEKLFF
j_call: TRBJ1-4
clone_size: -
d_call: -
v_call: TRBV5-6

cdr3_nt: TGTGCCAGCAGCCCCGGCGGGGAGATGAACACTGAAGCTTTCTTT
cdr3_aa: CASSPGGEMNTEAFF
j_call: TRBJ1-1
clone_size: -
d_call: -
v_call: TRBV7-9

cdr3_nt: TGTGCCAGCAGCCGGACAGGGGTTAATGAGCAGTTCTTC
cdr3_aa: CASSRTGVNEQFF
j_call: TRBJ2-1
clone_size: -
d_call: TRBD1
v_call: TRBV5-6

cdr3_nt: TGTGCCATCACCGAACAGGGGAAGCATGTCGACGAGCAGTACTTC
cdr3_aa: CAITEQGKHVDEQYF
j_call: TRBJ2-7
clone_size: -
d_call: TRBD1
v_call: TRBV10-3

cdr3_nt: TGTGCCAGCAGCTTCGGCCTAGCGGGGGAAGACGAGCAGTACTTC
cdr3_aa: CASSFGLAGEDEQYF
j_call: TRBJ2-7
clone_size: -
d_call: TRBD2
v_call: TRBV7-2

cdr3_nt: TGTGCCAGCAGGGGGAGATTACAGGGAAGATCCTACGAGCAGTACTTC
cdr3_aa: CASRGRLQGRSYEQYF
j_call: TRBJ2-7
clone_size: -
d_call: -
v_call: TRBV7-8

cdr3_nt: TGTGCCAGCAGCCAGGTCGGGACAGGGCTAGTGCGGGCTAACTATGGCTACACCTTC
cdr3_aa: CASSQVGTGLVRANYGYTF
j_call: TRBJ1-2
clone_size: few
d_call: TRBD1
v_call: TRBV4-2

cdr3_nt: TGTGCCAGCAGCGGGTGGGGGACAGATACTAGCAATCAGCCCCAGCATTTT
cdr3_aa: CASSGWGTDTSNQPQHF
j_call: TRBJ1-5
clone_size: -
d_call: TRBD1
v_call: TRBV7-4

cdr3_nt: TGCGCCAGCCCTCCTCCCCACACAGGGGGCGAATCACCCCTCCACTTT
cdr3_aa: CASPPPHTGGESPLHF
j_call: TRBJ1-6
clone_size: -
d_call: TRBD1
v_call: TRBV5-1

cdr3_nt: TGTGCCAGCACCTTGACAGGGGCGGCTCGAGGTGAAGCTTTCTTT
cdr3_aa: CASTLTGAARGEAFF
j_call: TRBJ1-1
clone_size: once
d_call: TRBD1
v_call: TRBV11-2

cdr3_nt: TGTGCCAGCAGTTTAGCCGGGACTAGCGGCTACGAGCAGTACTTC
cdr3_aa: CASSLAGTSGYEQYF
j_call: TRBJ2-7
clone_size: -
d_call: TRBD2
v_call: TRBV28

cdr3_nt: TGCGCCAGCAGCTTAGCTAGCGGGGGAGAGACCCAGTACTTC
cdr3_aa: CASSLASGGETQYF
j_call: TRBJ2-5
clone_size: few
d_call: TRBD2
v_call: TRBV5-1

cdr3_nt: TGTGCCAGCAGTTTCGCTAGCTTAATAGGAAATGAGCAGTTCTTC
cdr3_aa: CASSFASLIGNEQFF
j_call: TRBJ2-1
clone_size: -
d_call: -
v_call: TRBV11-1

cdr3_nt: TGTGCCAGCAGCGTAACACCGGGACAGGGAGGTGAAAAACTGTTTTTT
cdr3_aa: CASSVTPGQGGEKLFF
j_call: TRBJ1-4
clone_size: -
d_call: TRBD1
v_call: TRBV9

cdr3_nt: TGTGCCAGCAGCTTAGAGGCAGGGGATGAAGCTTTCTTT
cdr3_aa: CASSLEAGDEAFF
j_call: TRBJ1-1
clone_size: -
d_call: -
v_call: TRBV7-9

cdr3_nt: TGTGCCAGCAGCTTTTTTTCAGGGCTGGGCGAGCAGTTCTTC
cdr3_aa: CASSFFSGLGEQFF
j_call: TRBJ2-1
clone_size: once
d_call: -
v_call: TRBV7-9

cdr3_nt: TGTGCCAGCCAGGGCTACGAGCAGTACTTC
cdr3_aa: CASQGYEQYF
j_call: TRBJ2-7
clone_size: -
d_call: -
v_call: TRBV2

cdr3_nt: TGCGCCAGCAGCTCAGGGGGACAGGGGAAAGAAAAACTGTTTTTT
cdr3_aa: CASSSGGQGKEKLFF
j_call: TRBJ1-4
clone_size: -
d_call: TRBD1
v_call: TRBV5-1

cdr3_nt: TGTGCCAGCAGTGGGACCGAGGGGGGGGTAGATACGCAGTATTTT
cdr3_aa: CASSGTEGGVDTQYF
j_call: TRBJ2-3
clone_size: -
d_call: -
v_call: TRBV6-1

cdr3_nt: TGTGCCAGTAGTATTGGCCAGCGCTACGAGCAGTACTTC
cdr3_aa: CASSIGQRYEQYF
j_call: TRBJ2-7
clone_size: -
d_call: -
v_call: TRBV19

cdr3_nt: TGTGCCAGCAGCGTAGGCGGCAGCTCCTACGAGCAGTACTTC
cdr3_aa: CASSVGGSSYEQYF
j_call: TRBJ2-7
clone_size: -
d_call: -
v_call: TRBV9

cdr3_nt: TGTGCCAGCCGGAGACTAGCGGGGGATCAAGAGACCCAGTACTTC
cdr3_aa: CASRRLAGDQETQYF
j_call: TRBJ2-5
clone_size: -
d_call: TRBD2
v_call: TRBV19

cdr3_nt: TGCGCCAGCAGCCAAGCCACCCATAGTGAGCAGGGCGGCTTAGCTGAAGCTTTCTTT
cdr3_aa: CASSQATHSEQGGLAEAFF
j_call: TRBJ1-1
clone_size: -
d_call: -
v_call: TRBV4-3

cdr3_nt: TGCAGCGTTGAAGATCGCGACGCAGCCAGGGGTGAAGCTTTCTTT
cdr3_aa: CSVEDRDAARGEAFF
j_call: TRBJ1-1
clone_size: few
d_call: -
v_call: TRBV29-1

cdr3_nt: TGTGCCAGCAGTCCGCGGGACAGGGGAAGGAATGAGCAGTTCTTC
cdr3_aa: CASSPRDRGRNEQFF
j_call: TRBJ2-1
clone_size: few
d_call: TRBD1
v_call: TRBV6-1

cdr3_nt: TGCGCCAGCAGCCAAGAAATACACGACAATGAGCAGTTCTTC
cdr3_aa: CASSQEIHDNEQFF
j_call: TRBJ2-1
clone_size: -
d_call: -
v_call: TRBV4-3

cdr3_nt: TGTGCCAGCAGCTTATCCCCCGGGGTACAAGAGACCCAGTACTTC
cdr3_aa: CASSLSPGVQETQYF
j_call: TRBJ2-5
clone_size: -
d_call: -
v_call: TRBV7-9

cdr3_nt: TGTGCCAGCAGCTTGGACAGGGCGGGAGAGACCCAGTACTTC
cdr3_aa: CASSLDRAGETQYF
j_call: TRBJ2-5
clone_size: once
d_call: -
v_call: TRBV5-6

cdr3_nt: TGTGCCAGCTCACCAAGCACGGGGGGGCAAGAGACCCAGTACTTC
cdr3_aa: CASSPSTGGQETQYF
j_call: TRBJ2-5
clone_size: once
d_call: TRBD2
v_call: TRBV18

cdr3_nt: TGTGCCAGCGCCCAGACTAGCTCGCATTACAATGAGCAGTTCTTC
cdr3_aa: CASAQTSSHYNEQFF
j_call: TRBJ2-1
clone_size: -
d_call: TRBD2
v_call: TRBV25-1

cdr3_nt: TGTGCCAGCAGCTTAACAGGACGAGGCTACACCTTC
cdr3_aa: CASSLTGRGYTF
j_call: TRBJ1-2
clone_size: -
d_call: -
v_call: TRBV5-6

cdr3_nt: TGTGCCAGCAGCTTGGGGACGGGGGAAGCTTTCTTT
cdr3_aa: CASSLGTGEAFF
j_call: TRBJ1-1
clone_size: once
d_call: -
v_call: TRBV5-4

cdr3_nt: TGTGCCAGCAGTACAGGGTTGGGCGGGGAGCTGTTTTTT
cdr3_aa: CASSTGLGGELFF
j_call: TRBJ2-2
clone_size: -
d_call: -
v_call: TRBV6-5

cdr3_nt: TGTGCCAGCAGCGCGGACAAGGAACACAATGAGCAGTTCTTC
cdr3_aa: CASSADKEHNEQFF
j_call: TRBJ2-1
clone_size: -
d_call: -
v_call: TRBV9

cdr3_nt: TGTGCCAGCAGCGCTACCGGGACAGGGCACAATGAGCAGTTCTTC
cdr3_aa: CASSATGTGHNEQFF
j_call: TRBJ2-1
clone_size: -
d_call: TRBD1
v_call: TRBV9

cdr3_nt: TGTGCCAGTAGTCATGGACTAGCGGGGGATGAGCAGTTCTTC
cdr3_aa: CASSHGLAGDEQFF
j_call: TRBJ2-1
clone_size: -
d_call: TRBD2
v_call: TRBV19